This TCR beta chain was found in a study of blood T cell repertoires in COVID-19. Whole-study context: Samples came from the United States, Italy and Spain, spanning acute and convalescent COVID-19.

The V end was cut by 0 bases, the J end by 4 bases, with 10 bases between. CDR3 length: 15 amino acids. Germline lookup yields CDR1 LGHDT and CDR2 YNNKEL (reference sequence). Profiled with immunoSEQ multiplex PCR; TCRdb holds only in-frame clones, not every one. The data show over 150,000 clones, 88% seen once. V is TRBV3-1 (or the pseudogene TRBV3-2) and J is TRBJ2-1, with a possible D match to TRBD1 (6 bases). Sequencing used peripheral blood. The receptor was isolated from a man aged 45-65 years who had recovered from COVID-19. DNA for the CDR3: TGTGCCAGCAGCCAAGATAACAGGGAGTACAATGAGCAGTTCTTC. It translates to CASSQDNREYNEQFF.